This is a list of T cell receptor beta chains from one sample in a study of post-analysis software for immune sequencing data. TCRdb re-analysed the PCR reads in MiXCR, keeping a single row per CDR3 protein. This sample has approximately 730,000 distinct CDR3 sequences; roughly 50% occur once, and the top ten carry roughly 5%. Source material: blood. These receptors originate from a girl aged 10 to 17 with multiple sclerosis. Both conserved end residues are part of each CDR3. Each record gives: clone size, D gene, V gene, J gene, CDR3 protein, CDR3 DNA. A D gene is named only where the DNA matches it firmly. Size is omitted from some rows. Given values are once, few, many or a class for expanded clones.

size: once; D: TRBD2; V: TRBV20-1; J: TRBJ2-1; CDR3: CSARVTNRLAYGEQFF; DNA: TGCAGTGCTAGAGTGACGAATAGACTAGCGTACGGTGAGCAGTTCTTC
size: few; D: TRBD1; V: TRBV6-6; J: TRBJ2-7; CDR3: CASSGTGTGGYEQYF; DNA: TGTGCCAGCAGTGGCACCGGGACAGGGGGATACGAGCAGTACTTC
size: .; D: .; V: TRBV6-2/TRBV6-3; J: TRBJ1-2; CDR3: CASSRKGNYGYTF; DNA: TGTGCCAGCAGTCGGAAGGGGAACTATGGCTACACCTTC
size: .; D: TRBD2; V: TRBV15; J: TRBJ2-7; CDR3: CATSRQRGGREQYF; DNA: TGTGCCACCAGCAGACAAAGGGGAGGGCGGGAGCAGTACTTC
size: once; D: .; V: TRBV29-1; J: TRBJ2-1; CDR3: CSVGLAPNEQFF; DNA: TGCAGCGTTGGGCTAGCACCCAATGAGCAGTTCTTC
size: .; D: .; V: TRBV20-1; J: TRBJ1-2; CDR3: CSARTGGDWYGYTF; DNA: TGCAGTGCTAGAACGGGGGGAGACTGGTATGGCTACACCTTC
size: few; D: .; V: TRBV6-6; J: TRBJ1-6; CDR3: CASSSGSHNSPLHF; DNA: TGTGCCAGCAGCTCCGGGAGCCATAATTCACCCCTCCACTTT
size: .; D: .; V: TRBV7-2; J: TRBJ2-7; CDR3: CASSLGTRLYEQYF; DNA: TGTGCCAGCAGCTTGGGGACTCGTCTCTACGAGCAGTACTTC
size: few; D: .; V: TRBV6-5; J: TRBJ1-2; CDR3: CASSRVGDYGYTF; DNA: TGTGCCAGCAGCCGTGTAGGGGACTATGGCTACACCTTC
size: .; D: .; V: TRBV5-1; J: TRBJ2-7; CDR3: CASSLDGAATYEQYF; DNA: TGCGCCAGCAGCTTGGACGGGGCAGCGACCTACGAGCAGTACTTC
size: few; D: .; V: TRBV12-3/TRBV12-4; J: TRBJ2-7; CDR3: CASSLESEQYF; DNA: TGTGCCAGCAGTTTAGAGAGCGAGCAGTACTTC
size: .; D: .; V: TRBV27; J: TRBJ1-1; CDR3: CASSLSSGGNTGAFF; DNA: TGTGCCAGCAGTTTATCGTCCGGCGGGAACACTGGAGCTTTCTTT
size: .; D: .; V: TRBV29-1; J: TRBJ2-3; CDR3: CSVDSEPDTQYF; DNA: TGCAGCGTTGACAGTGAACCAGATACGCAGTATTTT
size: .; D: .; V: TRBV29-1; J: TRBJ2-3; CDR3: CSVGLDHVYNEQYF; DNA: TGCAGCGTTGGCCTAGACCACGTTTACAATGAGCAGTATTTT
size: few; D: .; V: TRBV7-9; J: TRBJ2-1; CDR3: CASSTSNEQFF; DNA: TGTGCCAGCAGTACCAGCAATGAGCAGTTCTTC
size: few; D: .; V: TRBV4-3; J: TRBJ2-5; CDR3: CASSQEWGAETQYF; DNA: TGCGCCAGCAGCCAAGAATGGGGTGCGGAGACCCAGTACTTC
size: once; D: TRBD1; V: TRBV5-1; J: TRBJ2-1; CDR3: CASSYGQGMGDEQFF; DNA: TGCGCCAGCAGCTACGGACAGGGGATGGGCGATGAGCAGTTCTTC
size: few; D: .; V: TRBV12-3/TRBV12-4; J: TRBJ1-1; CDR3: CASSPSGTEAFF; DNA: TGTGCCAGCAGCCCATCAGGGACTGAAGCTTTCTTT
size: .; D: .; V: TRBV12-5; J: TRBJ2-1; CDR3: CASGLQFF; DNA: TGTGCTAGTGGTCTGCAGTTCTTC
size: .; D: .; V: TRBV6-2/TRBV6-3; J: TRBJ2-7; CDR3: CASSYNPNRDRGYEQYF; DNA: TGTGCCAGCAGTTACAATCCAAACCGGGACCGAGGGTACGAGCAGTACTTC
size: many; D: .; V: TRBV5-1; J: TRBJ1-2; CDR3: CASRRQTNYGYTF; DNA: TGCGCCAGCAGAAGGCAGACTAACTATGGCTACACCTTC
size: .; D: .; V: TRBV20-1; J: TRBJ2-5; CDR3: CSALDGETQYF; DNA: TGCAGTGCTTTGGACGGTGAGACCCAGTACTTC
size: .; D: .; V: TRBV29-1; J: TRBJ2-1; CDR3: CSVEDLGESSYNEQFF; DNA: TGCAGCGTTGAAGATTTGGGGGAAAGCTCCTACAATGAGCAGTTCTTC
size: .; D: TRBD2; V: TRBV12-3/TRBV12-4; J: TRBJ2-3; CDR3: CASRSGLAGDTDTQYF; DNA: TGTGCCAGCAGATCCGGACTAGCGGGAGACACAGATACGCAGTATTTT
size: few; D: TRBD1; V: TRBV20-1; J: TRBJ1-2; CDR3: CSATGTGYGYTF; DNA: TGCAGTGCTACCGGGACAGGGTACGGCTACACCTTC
size: .; D: .; V: TRBV20-1; J: TRBJ2-1; CDR3: CSARVSGAYNEQFF; DNA: TGCAGTGCTAGAGTTTCGGGAGCCTACAATGAGCAGTTCTTC
size: .; D: TRBD1; V: TRBV4-1; J: TRBJ2-4; CDR3: CASSQEGPWTGKNIQYF; DNA: TGCGCCAGCAGCCAAGAGGGTCCTTGGACAGGGAAAAACATTCAGTACTTC
size: .; D: .; V: TRBV15; J: TRBJ2-1; CDR3: CATSRDLEGEQFF; DNA: TGTGCCACCAGCAGAGATCTTGAAGGTGAGCAGTTCTTC
size: few; D: .; V: TRBV15; J: TRBJ2-1; CDR3: CATSRRGGEQFF; DNA: TGTGCCACCAGCAGGAGGGGGGGTGAGCAGTTCTTC
size: .; D: .; V: TRBV29-1; J: TRBJ2-7; CDR3: CSRRASVLLMYF; DNA: TGCAGCCGACGAGCGAGTGTCCTACTAATGTACTTC
size: once; D: TRBD1; V: TRBV20-1; J: TRBJ2-7; CDR3: CSAGTGGAYEQYF; DNA: TGCAGTGCAGGGACAGGGGGCGCCTACGAGCAGTACTTC
size: .; D: .; V: TRBV27; J: TRBJ1-2; CDR3: CASSPKGGIHGYTF; DNA: TGTGCCAGCAGCCCTAAGGGGGGAATTCATGGCTACACCTTC
size: .; D: TRBD2; V: TRBV7-9; J: TRBJ2-3; CDR3: CASSPTSGRSTDTQYF; DNA: TGTGCCAGCAGTCCTACTAGCGGGAGGAGCACAGATACGCAGTATTTT
size: .; D: .; V: TRBV4-1; J: TRBJ2-5; CDR3: CASSPVQGGNLETQYF; DNA: TGCGCCAGCAGCCCAGTACAGGGGGGGAATTTGGAGACCCAGTACTTC
size: .; D: TRBD2; V: TRBV29-1; J: TRBJ2-3; CDR3: CSAHERESVADTQYF; DNA: TGCAGCGCCCACGAGCGGGAGTCAGTTGCAGATACGCAGTATTTT
size: .; D: .; V: TRBV10-3; J: TRBJ2-7; CDR3: CAISEYPPSGDGSYEQYF; DNA: TGTGCCATCAGTGAGTACCCGCCATCAGGGGACGGATCCTACGAGCAGTACTTC
size: .; D: .; V: TRBV5-1; J: TRBJ1-2; CDR3: CASSSVTYYYGYTF; DNA: TGCGCCAGCAGCTCAGTGACATATTACTATGGCTACACCTTC
size: .; D: .; V: TRBV27; J: TRBJ2-3; CDR3: CASRNGTVGTDTQYF; DNA: TGTGCCAGCAGAAACGGGACGGTGGGTACAGATACGCAGTATTTT
size: .; D: TRBD2; V: TRBV19; J: TRBJ2-2; CDR3: CASKVAGGTGELFF; DNA: TGTGCCAGTAAAGTAGCGGGAGGCACCGGGGAGCTGTTTTTT
size: many; D: .; V: TRBV12-3/TRBV12-4; J: TRBJ2-1; CDR3: CASGLGNEQFF; DNA: TGTGCCAGCGGATTAGGGAATGAGCAGTTCTTC
size: few; D: TRBD2; V: TRBV6-8; J: TRBJ2-7; CDR3: CASSYKSGNYAYEQYF; DNA: TGTGCCAGCAGTTACAAGAGCGGGAATTACGCCTACGAGCAGTACTTC
size: .; D: TRBD1; V: TRBV15; J: TRBJ2-7; CDR3: CATSRDQGQAYEQYF; DNA: TGTGCCACCAGCAGAGACCAAGGACAGGCCTACGAGCAGTACTTC
size: .; D: .; V: TRBV7-3; J: TRBJ2-1; CDR3: CASSFGVAYEQFF; DNA: TGTGCCAGCAGCTTCGGGGTAGCATATGAGCAGTTCTTC